The subject of this entry is one T cell receptor beta chain. Its antigen is not known. The data derive from a study of T cell repertoires in cytomegalovirus infection. Study information: Public TCR beta signature analysis indicated the presence of both CMV infection and matching HLA type. Study-wide results and caveats: HLA-C-restricted, CMV-specific TCR beta clonotypes were dominant ex vivo.

TCRdb passed the reads through MiXCR, listing each CDR3 protein once. Here the sample spans some 920,000 distinct CDR3 sequences, around a third being singletons. Sequenced here: cultured CD8+ T cells from PBMCs, sampled from culture after CMV antigen stimulation. The origin of this receptor is a human donor in good health (CMV status not recorded). Some clones in this sample may be carry-over from other donors' samples.

This CDR3 reads CASSLSPGGELFF. CDR3 DNA: TGTGCCAGCAGTTTAAGCCCCGGCGGGGAGCTGTTTTTT. This chain links TRBV28 with TRBJ2-2, with no clear D. Germline CDR1 and CDR2: MDHEN and SYDVKM. The CDR3 runs to 13 residues. V shed 2 bases and J shed 7 bases, with 8 bases lying between them.